One sample yielded the 16 T cell receptor beta chains listed below, sequenced in a study of cytomegalovirus exposure and HLA in healthy donors. Measured with immunoSEQ multiplex PCR; TCRdb has only the in-frame clones, and not every one. The sample lists fewer than 90,000 clones; 90% to 97% were seen once. Sample: PBMCs. The receptors derive from a man aged 18 to 30 in good health and CMV-seropositive.

This chain connects TRBV19 to TRBJ2-4; TRBD2 matches 7 bases. The CDR3 extends over 13 amino acids. With V trimmed by 3 bases and J by 7 bases, 3 bases remained unmatched. CDR1 is LNHDA, CDR2 SQIVND, per germline (reference sequence). CDR3 loop: CASSMAGVNIQYF. In DNA form, the CDR3 reads TGTGCCAGTAGTATGGCGGGAGTGAACATTCAGTACTTC.

The table lists this clone with a few counts. V and J are TRBV4-1 and TRBJ2-1, with 9 bases that match TRBD2. CDR3 length: 15 residues. CDR1 and CDR2 from the germline V gene are MGHRA and YSYEKL. V was clipped by 1 base and J by 4 bases; unmatched bases: 2. The CDR3 protein is CASSQGTSDYNEQFF. In DNA form, the CDR3 reads TGCGCCAGCAGCCAAGGGACTAGCGATTACAATGAGCAGTTCTTC.

The rearrangement uses TRBV5-1 and TRBJ2-3; D might be TRBD1 (5 bases). The germline V gene encodes CDR1 SGHRS and CDR2 YFSETQ. Deletions cut 0 bases from V and 5 bases from J, with 16 bases between. The CDR3 totals 16 residues. The CDR3 DNA reads as TGCGCCAGCAGCTTGGATGTCGGGCAAGGGGAAGATACGCAGTATTTT. Translation gives CASSLDVGQGEDTQYF.

The genes are TRBV15 and TRBJ2-7, with TRBD1 matching 9 bases. The V and J ends lost 5 bases and 1 base, in that order; junction bases with no gene match: 6. CDR3 length: 15 residues. Germline CDR1 and CDR2: LNHNV and YYDKDF (reference sequence). CDR3 sequence reads: CATSASGTGSYEQYF. CDR3 bases: TGTGCCACCAGCGCTTCCGGGACAGGGTCCTACGAGCAGTACTTC.

The chain has TRBV11-2 and TRBJ1-4; a possible D gene is TRBD1 (6 bases). Germline CDR1 reads SGHAT; CDR2 reads FQNNGV. CDR3 length: 12 amino acids. Trimming removed 9 bases at V and 7 bases at J, with 12 bases between. Here the CDR3 DNA reads TGTGCCAGTACCACAGGGAGTGAAAAACTGTTTTTT. This codes for CASTTGSEKLFF.

J is TRBJ2-3 and V is TRBV7-2, with a possible D match to TRBD2 (5 bases). The CDR3 is 16 residues long. CDR1 SGHTA and CDR2 FQGNSA come from the germline V gene. Trimming shortened V by 1 base and J by 4 bases, and 15 bases separated the two germline ends. The CDR3 DNA reads as TGTGCCAGCAGCTTAGGGTCGGTAGCGCAGGCAGATACGCAGTATTTT. Amino acid sequence: CASSLGSVAQADTQYF.

The CDR3, as DNA: TGTGCCAGCAGTCCCTATCTGCGGGAGGGCCTCTACGAGCAGTACTTC. This sequence encodes CASSPYLREGLYEQYF. This sequence joins TRBV27 and TRBJ2-7; 9 bases map to TRBD2. The CDR3 has 16 amino acids. Trimming cost V 5 bases and J 3 bases; bases outside gene matches: 11. The germline V gene has CDR1 MNHEY and CDR2 SMNVEV (reference sequence).

The chain is built from TRBV13 and TRBJ1-3, with 7 bases that match TRBD1. In germline, CDR1 is PRHDT, CDR2 FYEKMQ (reference sequence). Losses at the gene ends were 9 bases for V and 2 bases for J; bases not matched to a gene: 10. CDR3 length equals 15 residues. The DNA for the CDR3 is TGTGCCAGTACCAGGGGGGAGACTACTGGAAACACCATATATTTT. Protein product: CASTRGETTGNTIYF.

The CDR3 is CASSLAQRLYGYTF. CDR3 nucleotide sequence: TGTGCCAGCAGCTTAGCCCAGCGATTGTATGGCTACACCTTC. V gene TRBV7-2 combines with J gene TRBJ1-2; D is ambiguous. From germline, CDR1 is SGHTA and CDR2 FQGNSA. The length of the CDR3 is 14 residues. Trimming left V 0 bases short and J 5 bases short, with 10 bases between.

This sequence joins TRBV28 and TRBJ2-3, with TRBD2 as a possible D gene (5 bases). CDR3 size: 15 residues. The V end was cut by 4 bases, the J end by 0 bases, with 11 bases between. The germline V gene has CDR1 MDHEN and CDR2 SYDVKM. This CDR3 is CASSYRGPSTDTQYF. The CDR3 DNA is TGTGCCAGCAGTTACCGGGGTCCTAGCACAGATACGCAGTATTTT.

This chain connects TRBV27 to TRBJ2-3; TRBD2 agrees at 10 bases. With V trimmed by 6 bases and J by 5 bases, 5 bases remained unmatched. The CDR3 consists of 14 residues. Germline values: CDR1 MNHEY, CDR2 SMNVEV (reference sequence). CDR3 loop: CASSGPSGGDTQYF. CDR3 sequence (DNA): TGTGCCAGCAGCGGGCCTAGCGGGGGAGATACGCAGTATTTT.

DNA of the CDR3: TGTGCCAGCAGCTACGTCCAGGGTCCCGGGGAGCTGTTTTTT. Translating it yields CASSYVQGPGELFF. The chain joins TRBV7-9 to TRBJ2-2; perhaps TRBD1 as D (5 bases). The V end lost 4 bases, the J end lost 6 bases, and 12 bases lay between the germline ends. In germline, CDR1 is SEHNR, CDR2 FQNEAQ (reference sequence). This CDR3 region has 14 residues.

The chain links TRBV6-5 to TRBJ1-2; 8 nucleotides line up with TRBD1. The CDR3 covers 13 residues. Per the germline V gene, CDR1 is MNHEY and CDR2 is SVGAGI. The V gene end was trimmed by 6 bases and the J gene end by 6 bases; junction bases not matched to a gene: 6. The CDR3 region has the DNA TGTGCCAGCAGGATACAGGGGGAGAATGGCTACACCTTC. This gives the protein CASRIQGENGYTF.

The V and J genes are TRBV6-5 and TRBJ2-7; D ambiguous. Germline-derived CDR1 and CDR2 are MNHEY and SVGAGI. This CDR3 region has 11 residues. Trimming stripped 8 bases from V and 6 bases from J, with 11 bases between. The CDR3 sequence: CASGFGAEQYF. The CDR3, as DNA: TGTGCCAGCGGCTTTGGAGCCGAGCAGTACTTC.

The V and J genes are TRBV11-2 and TRBJ2-1; 8 bases map to TRBD2. V lost 3 bases and J lost 8; bases outside the gene matches: 9. The CDR3 runs to 15 residues. The germline V gene has CDR1 SGHAT and CDR2 FQNNGV. The CDR3 region is CASSFRTGGRDEQFF. The CDR3 DNA sequence: TGTGCCAGCAGCTTTCGAACGGGAGGGCGCGATGAGCAGTTCTTC. The entire variable domain, with the rest obtained from reference TRBV11-2 and TRBJ2-1, is as follows: EAGVAQSPRYKIIEKRQSVAFWCNPISGHATLYWYQQILGQGPKLLIQFQNNGVVDDSQLPKDRFSAERLKGVDSTLKIQPAKLEDSAVYLCASSFRTGGRDEQFFGPGTRLTVL.

The J gene is TRBJ1-2, the V gene TRBV7-8; a possible D gene is TRBD1 (5 bases). Between the trimmed V and J ends, which lost 3 bases and 5 bases, there was a span of 19 bases. This CDR3 region has 16 residues. Germline V gives CDR1 SGHVS, CDR2 FQNEAQ. DNA of the CDR3: TGTGCCAGCAGCTTTGGTACCACAGGACCCAGATATGGCTACACCTTC. The encoded protein is CASSFGTTGPRYGYTF.